This T cell receptor (beta chain) comes out of a study of blood T cells in healthy people across ages. It was with a sample-barcoded 5' primer and a J-beta primer mix that a second PCR of about 7 to 12 cycles was run. One entry per CDR3 protein results from TCRdb running MiXCR on the 5' RACE reads. The table shows over 700,000 distinct CDR3 sequences, with 20% to 25% occurring only once. In addition, the sample was reused for a study of T cells of mothers and their children.

The specimen sequenced was blood. The clonotype originates from a boy under 18 in good health.

The CDR3 spells CASSQDLGPYGYTF. The CDR3 coding sequence is TGTGCCAGCAGCCAAGATTTGGGACCATATGGCTACACCTTC. This rearrangement joins TRBV14 to TRBJ1-2; D is perhaps TRBD1 (5 bases). The V end was cut by 0 bases, the J end by 5 bases, with 10 bases between. Germline CDR1 SGHDN, CDR2 FVKESK. This CDR3 is built from 14 residues.